This record covers a single TCR beta chain. What it binds is unknown. CD45RO-negative cells were positively selected for CCR7, leaving out terminally differentiated effector memory CD45RA+ cells. Participating donors were healthy, HIV-negative adults free of recent acute infections or vaccinations. V was clipped by 4 bases and J by 8 bases, with 14 bases between them. Germline lookup yields CDR1 MNHEY and CDR2 SMNVEV (reference sequence). CDR3 length: 13 residues. This sample was taken from a study of shared clonotypes between healthy human individuals. Whole-study context: CD4 naive and CD4 memory each took three plates per donor, while CD8 naive took two and CD8 memory one.

Sequencing used immunoSEQ multiplex PCR; TCRdb keeps in-frame clones, though not all of them. The table lists millions of clones, approximately 94% of them singletons. Study results and limitations: Sorted-subset sequencing was shown by rarefaction to be incomplete despite large depth. Clonotypes shared by all four donors outscored non-shared clonotypes in generation probability.

Sequencing was performed on naive CD8+ T cells from PBMCs. The V and J genes are TRBV27 and TRBJ1-1; no firm D call. This receptor was obtained from a man between 18 and 35 years old in good health. Some clones in this sample may be carry-over from other donors' samples. CDR3 sequence reads: CASSWAIGWEAFF. CDR3 DNA: TGTGCCAGCAGTTGGGCGATAGGTTGGGAAGCTTTCTTT.